This T cell receptor (beta chain) originates from a study of T cell repertoires in cytomegalovirus infection. The overall study: Matching HLA type and CMV infection were both indicated by public TCR beta signatures.

MiXCR, applied by TCRdb to the reads, yields one record per CDR3 protein. This table holds some 6,100 distinct CDR3 sequences, roughly half found once. J lost 6 bases, V lost 5 bases, and 8 bases had no gene match. Germline values: CDR1 SGHTA, CDR2 FQGNSA. This CDR3 has 16 residues. Study results and limitations: Clonotype analysis showed dominance of the ex vivo response by HLA-C-restricted CMV-specific TCR beta clonotypes. Frequencies of public TCR beta families were cumulated, and this identified carriers of CMV plus the relevant HLA.

Concerning this clonotype: Its target is not known.

This sequence was found in a human donor in good health (CMV status not recorded). Some clones in this sample may be carry-over from other donors' samples. The chain has TRBV7-2 and TRBJ2-3, with 13 nucleotides matching TRBD2. Input material: PBMCs, sequenced either directly or after in vitro stimulation (not recorded which). The CDR3 region has the DNA TGTGCCAGCAGCCCCGGACTAGCGGGAGCCTCGGATACGCAGTATTTT. As protein: CASSPGLAGASDTQYF. Drawing the rest from reference TRBV7-2 and TRBJ2-3, the complete variable domain is GAGVSQSPSNKVTEKGKDVELRCDPISGHTALYWYRQSLGQGLEFLIYFQGNSAPDKSGLPSDRFSAERTGGSVSTLTIQRTQQEDSAVYLCASSPGLAGASDTQYFGPGTRLTVL.